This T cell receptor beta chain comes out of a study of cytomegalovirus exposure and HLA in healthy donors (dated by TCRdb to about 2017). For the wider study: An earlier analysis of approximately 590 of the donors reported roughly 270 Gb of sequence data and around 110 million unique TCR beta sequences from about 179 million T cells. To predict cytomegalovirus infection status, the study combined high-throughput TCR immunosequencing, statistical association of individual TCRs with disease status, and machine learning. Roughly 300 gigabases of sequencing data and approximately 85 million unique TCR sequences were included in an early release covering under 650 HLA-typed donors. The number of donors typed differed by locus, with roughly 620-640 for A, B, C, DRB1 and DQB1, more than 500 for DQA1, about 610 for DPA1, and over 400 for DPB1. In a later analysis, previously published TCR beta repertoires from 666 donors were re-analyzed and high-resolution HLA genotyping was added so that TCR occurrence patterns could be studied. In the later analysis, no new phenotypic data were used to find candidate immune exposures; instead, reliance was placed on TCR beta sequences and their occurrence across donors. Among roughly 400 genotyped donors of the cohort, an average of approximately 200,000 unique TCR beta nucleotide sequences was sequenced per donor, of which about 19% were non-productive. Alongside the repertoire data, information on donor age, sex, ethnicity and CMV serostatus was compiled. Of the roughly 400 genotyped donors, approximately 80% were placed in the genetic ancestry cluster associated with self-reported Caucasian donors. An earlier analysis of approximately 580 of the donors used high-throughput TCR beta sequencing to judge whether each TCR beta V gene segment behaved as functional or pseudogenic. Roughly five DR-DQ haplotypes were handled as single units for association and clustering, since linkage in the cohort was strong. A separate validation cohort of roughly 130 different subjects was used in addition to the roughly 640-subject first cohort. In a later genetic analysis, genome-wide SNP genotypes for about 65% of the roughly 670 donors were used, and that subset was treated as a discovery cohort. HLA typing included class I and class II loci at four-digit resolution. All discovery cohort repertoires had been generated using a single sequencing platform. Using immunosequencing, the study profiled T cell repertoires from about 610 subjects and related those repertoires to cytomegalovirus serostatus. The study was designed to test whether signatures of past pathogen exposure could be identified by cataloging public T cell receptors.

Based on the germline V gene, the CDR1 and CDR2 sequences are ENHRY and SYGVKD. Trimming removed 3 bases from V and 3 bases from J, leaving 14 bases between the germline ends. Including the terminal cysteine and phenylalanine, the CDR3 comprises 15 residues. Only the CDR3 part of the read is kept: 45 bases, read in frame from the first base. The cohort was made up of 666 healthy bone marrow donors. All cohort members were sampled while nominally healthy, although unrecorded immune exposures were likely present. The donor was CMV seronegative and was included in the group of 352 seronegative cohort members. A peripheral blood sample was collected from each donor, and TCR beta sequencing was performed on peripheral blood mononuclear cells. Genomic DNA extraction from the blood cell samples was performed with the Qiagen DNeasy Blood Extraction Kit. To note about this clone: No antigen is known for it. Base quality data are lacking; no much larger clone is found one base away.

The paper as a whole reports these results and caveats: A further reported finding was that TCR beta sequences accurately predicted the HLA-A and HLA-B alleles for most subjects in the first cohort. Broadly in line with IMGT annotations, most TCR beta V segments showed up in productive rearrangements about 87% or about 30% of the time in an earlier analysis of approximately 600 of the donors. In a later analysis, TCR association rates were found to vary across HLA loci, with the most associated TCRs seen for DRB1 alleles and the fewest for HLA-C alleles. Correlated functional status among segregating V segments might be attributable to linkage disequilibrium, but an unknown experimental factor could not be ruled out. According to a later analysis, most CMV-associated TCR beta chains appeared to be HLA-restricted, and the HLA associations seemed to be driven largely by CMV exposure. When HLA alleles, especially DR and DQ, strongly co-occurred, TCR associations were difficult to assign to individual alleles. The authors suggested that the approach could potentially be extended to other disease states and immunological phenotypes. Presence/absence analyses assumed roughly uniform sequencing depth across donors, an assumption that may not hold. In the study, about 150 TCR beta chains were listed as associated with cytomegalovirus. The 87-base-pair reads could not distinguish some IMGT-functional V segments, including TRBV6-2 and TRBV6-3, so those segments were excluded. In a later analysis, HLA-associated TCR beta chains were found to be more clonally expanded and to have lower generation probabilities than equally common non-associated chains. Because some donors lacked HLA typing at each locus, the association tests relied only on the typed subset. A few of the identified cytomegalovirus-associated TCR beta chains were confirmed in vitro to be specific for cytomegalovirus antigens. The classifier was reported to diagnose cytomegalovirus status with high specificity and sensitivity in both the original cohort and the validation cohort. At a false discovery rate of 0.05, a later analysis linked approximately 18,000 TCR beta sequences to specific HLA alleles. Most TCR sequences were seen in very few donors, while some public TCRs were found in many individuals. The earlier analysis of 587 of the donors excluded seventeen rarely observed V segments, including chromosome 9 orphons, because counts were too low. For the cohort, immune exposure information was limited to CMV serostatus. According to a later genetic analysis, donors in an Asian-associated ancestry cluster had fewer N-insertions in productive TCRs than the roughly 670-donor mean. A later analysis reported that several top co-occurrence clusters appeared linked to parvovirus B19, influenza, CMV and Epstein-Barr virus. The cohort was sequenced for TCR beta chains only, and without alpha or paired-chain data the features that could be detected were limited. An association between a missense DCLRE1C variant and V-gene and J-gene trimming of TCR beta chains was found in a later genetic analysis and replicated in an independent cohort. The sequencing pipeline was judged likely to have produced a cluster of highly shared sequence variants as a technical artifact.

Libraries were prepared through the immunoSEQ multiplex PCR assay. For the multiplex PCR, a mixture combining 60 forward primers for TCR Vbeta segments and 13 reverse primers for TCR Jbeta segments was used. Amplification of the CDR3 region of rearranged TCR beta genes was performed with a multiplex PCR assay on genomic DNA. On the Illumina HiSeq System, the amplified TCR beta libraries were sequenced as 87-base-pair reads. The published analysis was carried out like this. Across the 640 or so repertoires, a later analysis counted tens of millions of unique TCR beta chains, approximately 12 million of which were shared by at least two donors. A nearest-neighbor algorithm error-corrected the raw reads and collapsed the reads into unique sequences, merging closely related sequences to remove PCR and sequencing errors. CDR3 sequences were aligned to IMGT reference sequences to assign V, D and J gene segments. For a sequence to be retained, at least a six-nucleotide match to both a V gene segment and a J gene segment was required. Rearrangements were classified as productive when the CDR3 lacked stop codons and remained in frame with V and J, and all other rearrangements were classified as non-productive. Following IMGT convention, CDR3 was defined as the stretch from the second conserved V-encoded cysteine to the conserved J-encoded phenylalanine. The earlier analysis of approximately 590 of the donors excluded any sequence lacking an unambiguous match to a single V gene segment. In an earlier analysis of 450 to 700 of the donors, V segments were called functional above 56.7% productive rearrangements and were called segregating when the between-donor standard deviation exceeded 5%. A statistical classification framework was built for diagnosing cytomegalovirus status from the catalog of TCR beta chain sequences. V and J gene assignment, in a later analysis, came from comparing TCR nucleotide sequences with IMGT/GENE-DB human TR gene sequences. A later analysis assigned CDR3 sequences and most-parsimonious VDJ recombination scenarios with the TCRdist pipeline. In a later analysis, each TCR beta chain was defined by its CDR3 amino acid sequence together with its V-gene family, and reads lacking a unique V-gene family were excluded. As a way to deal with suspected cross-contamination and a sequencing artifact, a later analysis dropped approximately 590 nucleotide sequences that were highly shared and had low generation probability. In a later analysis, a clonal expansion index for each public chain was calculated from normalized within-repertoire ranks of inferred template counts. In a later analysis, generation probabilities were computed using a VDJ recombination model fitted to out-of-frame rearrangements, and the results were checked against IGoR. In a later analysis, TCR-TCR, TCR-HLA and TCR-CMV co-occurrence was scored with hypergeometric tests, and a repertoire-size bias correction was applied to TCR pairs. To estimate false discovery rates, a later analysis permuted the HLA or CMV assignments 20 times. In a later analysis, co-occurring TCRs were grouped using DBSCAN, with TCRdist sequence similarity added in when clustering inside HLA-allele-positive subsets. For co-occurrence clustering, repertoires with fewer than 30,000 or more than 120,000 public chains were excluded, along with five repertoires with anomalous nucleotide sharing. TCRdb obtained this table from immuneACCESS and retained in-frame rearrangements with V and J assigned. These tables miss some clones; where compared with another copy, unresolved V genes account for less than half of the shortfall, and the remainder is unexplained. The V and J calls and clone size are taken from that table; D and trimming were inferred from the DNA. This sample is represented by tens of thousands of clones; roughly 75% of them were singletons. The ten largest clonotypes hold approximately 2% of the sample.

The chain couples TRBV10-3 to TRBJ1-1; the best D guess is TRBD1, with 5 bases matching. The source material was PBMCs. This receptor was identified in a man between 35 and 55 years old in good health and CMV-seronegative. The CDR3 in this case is CAISESGQGHTEAFF. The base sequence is TGTGCCATCAGTGAAAGCGGGCAGGGCCACACTGAAGCTTTCTTT.